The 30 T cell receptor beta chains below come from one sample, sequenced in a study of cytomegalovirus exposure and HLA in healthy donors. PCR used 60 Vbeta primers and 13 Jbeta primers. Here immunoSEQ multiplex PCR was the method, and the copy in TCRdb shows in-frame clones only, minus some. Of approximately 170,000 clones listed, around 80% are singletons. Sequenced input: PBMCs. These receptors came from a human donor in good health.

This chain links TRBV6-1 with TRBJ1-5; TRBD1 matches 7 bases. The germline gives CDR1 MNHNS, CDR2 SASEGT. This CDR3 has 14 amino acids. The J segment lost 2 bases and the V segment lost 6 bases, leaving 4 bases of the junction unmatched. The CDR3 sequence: CASSVTGGNQPQHF. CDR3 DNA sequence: TGTGCCAGCAGCGTCACAGGGGGCAATCAGCCCCAGCATTTT.

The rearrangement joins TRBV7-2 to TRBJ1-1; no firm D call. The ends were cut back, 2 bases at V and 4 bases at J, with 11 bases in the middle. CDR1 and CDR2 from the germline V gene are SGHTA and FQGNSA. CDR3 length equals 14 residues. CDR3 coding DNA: TGTGCCAGCAGCTTATATGGCCCCCTCACTGAAGCTTTCTTT. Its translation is CASSLYGPLTEAFF.

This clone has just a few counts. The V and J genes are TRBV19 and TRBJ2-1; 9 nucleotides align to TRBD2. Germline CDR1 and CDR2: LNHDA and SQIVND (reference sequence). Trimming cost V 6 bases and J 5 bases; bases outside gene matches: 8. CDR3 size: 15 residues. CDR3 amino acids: CASRWGRGGHNEQFF. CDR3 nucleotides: TGTGCCAGTAGATGGGGGCGGGGGGGCCACAATGAGCAGTTCTTC.

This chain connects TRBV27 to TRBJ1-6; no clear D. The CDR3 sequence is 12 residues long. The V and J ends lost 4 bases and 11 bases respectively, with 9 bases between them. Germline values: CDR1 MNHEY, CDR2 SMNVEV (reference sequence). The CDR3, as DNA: TGTGCCAGCAGTTCCCCTGGAGCACCCCTCCACTTT. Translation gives CASSSPGAPLHF.

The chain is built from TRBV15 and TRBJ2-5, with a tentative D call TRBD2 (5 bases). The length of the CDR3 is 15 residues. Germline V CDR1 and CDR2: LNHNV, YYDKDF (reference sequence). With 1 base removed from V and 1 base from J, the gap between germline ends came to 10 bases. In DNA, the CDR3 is TGTGCCACCAGCAGAGTCATCGGGATCCAAGAGACCCAGTACTTC. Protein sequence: CATSRVIGIQETQYF.

CDR3 DNA: TGTGCCACCAGCTTGGGCTCTACCTATGGCTACACCTTC. It yields the protein CATSLGSTYGYTF. The V and J genes are TRBV15 and TRBJ1-2, with D uncertain. Germline CDR1 reads LNHNV; CDR2 reads YYDKDF (reference sequence). The CDR3 length is 13 residues. V lost 5 bases to trimming and J lost 4 bases, with 11 bases between them.

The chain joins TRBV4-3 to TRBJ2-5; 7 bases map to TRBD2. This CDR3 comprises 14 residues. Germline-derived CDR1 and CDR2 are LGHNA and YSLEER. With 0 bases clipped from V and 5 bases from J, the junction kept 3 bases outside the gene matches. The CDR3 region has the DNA TGCGCCAGCAGCCAAGATGTTAGCGGGGAGACCCAGTACTTC. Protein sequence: CASSQDVSGETQYF.

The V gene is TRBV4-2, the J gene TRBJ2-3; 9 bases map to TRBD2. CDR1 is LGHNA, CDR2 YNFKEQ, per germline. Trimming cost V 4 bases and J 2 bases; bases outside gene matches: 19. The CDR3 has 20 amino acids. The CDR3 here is CASSPLVVAGALQTTDTQYF. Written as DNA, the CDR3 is TGTGCCAGCAGCCCATTGGTCGTAGCGGGGGCCCTCCAGACCACAGATACGCAGTATTTT.

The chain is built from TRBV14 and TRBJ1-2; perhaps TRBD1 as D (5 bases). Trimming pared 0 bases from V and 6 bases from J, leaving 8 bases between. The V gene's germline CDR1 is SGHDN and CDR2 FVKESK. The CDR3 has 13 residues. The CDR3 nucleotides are TGTGCCAGCAGCCAAGAGCAGGGCCATGGCTACACCTTC. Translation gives CASSQEQGHGYTF.

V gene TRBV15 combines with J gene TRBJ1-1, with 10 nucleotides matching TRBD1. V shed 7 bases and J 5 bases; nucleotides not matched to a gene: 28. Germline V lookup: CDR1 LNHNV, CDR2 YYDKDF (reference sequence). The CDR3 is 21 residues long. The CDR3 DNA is TGTGCCACCACCTCCCGACAGGGGGCCTCACCTAATCAGTTGAAGGAGACTGAAGCTTTCTTT. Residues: CATTSRQGASPNQLKETEAFF.

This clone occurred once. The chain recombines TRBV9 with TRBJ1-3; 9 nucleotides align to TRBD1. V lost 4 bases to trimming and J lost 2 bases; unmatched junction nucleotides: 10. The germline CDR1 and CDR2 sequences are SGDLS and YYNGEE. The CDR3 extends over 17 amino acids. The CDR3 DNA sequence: TGTGCCAGCAGCCCCCGGACAGGGGAAATTGCTGGAAACACCATATATTTT. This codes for CASSPRTGEIAGNTIYF.

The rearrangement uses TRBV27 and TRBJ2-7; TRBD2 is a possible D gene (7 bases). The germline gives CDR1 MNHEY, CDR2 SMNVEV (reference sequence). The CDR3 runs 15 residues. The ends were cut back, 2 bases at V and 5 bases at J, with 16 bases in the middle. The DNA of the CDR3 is TGTGCCAGCAGTTTAGTAGGGGGGGCAAAAGACGAGCAGTACTTC. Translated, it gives CASSLVGGAKDEQYF.

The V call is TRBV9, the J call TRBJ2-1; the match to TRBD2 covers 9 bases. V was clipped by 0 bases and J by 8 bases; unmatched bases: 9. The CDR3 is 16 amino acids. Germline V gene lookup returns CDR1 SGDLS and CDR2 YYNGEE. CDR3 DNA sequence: TGTGCCAGCAGCGTAGCTTTGGGGACTAGCTATCATGAGCAGTTCTTC. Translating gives CASSVALGTSYHEQFF. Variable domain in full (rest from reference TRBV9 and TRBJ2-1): DSGVTQTPKHLITATGQRVTLRCSPRSGDLSVYWYQQSLDQGLQFLIQYYNGEERAKGNILERFSAQQFPDLHSELNLSSLELGDSALYFCASSVALGTSYHEQFFGPGTRLTVL.

The CDR3 is CASAPSVGALDEQFF. The CDR3 DNA sequence: TGTGCCAGCGCACCTTCAGTAGGGGCTTTAGATGAGCAGTTCTTC. The chain joins TRBV9 to TRBJ2-1; the D gene is possibly TRBD1 (5 bases). This CDR3 has 15 residues. Per germline, CDR1 SGDLS and CDR2 YYNGEE. The germline V and J ends were trimmed by 7 bases and 8 bases, with 22 bases remaining between them.

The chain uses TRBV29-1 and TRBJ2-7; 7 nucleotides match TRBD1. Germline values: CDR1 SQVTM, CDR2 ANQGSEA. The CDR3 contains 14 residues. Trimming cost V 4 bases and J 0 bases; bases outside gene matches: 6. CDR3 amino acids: CSVVDRESSYEQYF. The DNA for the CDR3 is TGCAGCGTTGTCGACAGGGAGAGCTCCTACGAGCAGTACTTC.

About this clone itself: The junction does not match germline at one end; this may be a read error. CDR3 DNA: TGTGCTAGCAGCCCACCGTTCGGTGACGGGGGTGGGGAGACCCAGTACTTC. Its translation: CASSPPFGDGGGETQYF. The chain combines TRBV7-7 with TRBJ2-5; a weak D match, TRBD2 (6 bases). The length of the CDR3 is 17 residues. CDR1 and CDR2 from the germline V gene are SSHAT and FNYEAQ (reference sequence).

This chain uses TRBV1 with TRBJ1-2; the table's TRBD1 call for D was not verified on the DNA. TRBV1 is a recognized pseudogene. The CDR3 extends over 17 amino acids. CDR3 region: CTSSQDLPGGAGYGYTF. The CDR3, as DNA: TGCACCAGCAGCCAAGATCTACCAGGGGGCGCGGGCTATGGCTACACCTTC.

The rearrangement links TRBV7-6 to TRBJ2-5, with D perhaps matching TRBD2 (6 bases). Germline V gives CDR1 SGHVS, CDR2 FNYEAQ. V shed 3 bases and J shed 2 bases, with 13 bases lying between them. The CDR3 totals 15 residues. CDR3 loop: CASSFRDFTQETQYF. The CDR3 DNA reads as TGTGCCAGCAGCTTCCGGGACTTCACACAAGAGACCCAGTACTTC.

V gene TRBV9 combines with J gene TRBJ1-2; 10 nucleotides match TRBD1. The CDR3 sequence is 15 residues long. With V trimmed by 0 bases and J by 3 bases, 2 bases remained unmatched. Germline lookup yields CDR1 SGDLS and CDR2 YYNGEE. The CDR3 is CASSVGDRGDYGYTF. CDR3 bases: TGTGCCAGCAGCGTAGGGGACAGGGGAGACTATGGCTACACCTTC.

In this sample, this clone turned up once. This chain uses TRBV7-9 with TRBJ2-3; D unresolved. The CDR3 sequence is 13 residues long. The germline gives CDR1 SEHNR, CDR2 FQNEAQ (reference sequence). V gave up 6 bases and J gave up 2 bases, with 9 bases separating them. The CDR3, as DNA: TGTGCCAGCAGGGTGGCTCTCACAGATACGCAGTATTTT. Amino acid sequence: CASRVALTDTQYF.

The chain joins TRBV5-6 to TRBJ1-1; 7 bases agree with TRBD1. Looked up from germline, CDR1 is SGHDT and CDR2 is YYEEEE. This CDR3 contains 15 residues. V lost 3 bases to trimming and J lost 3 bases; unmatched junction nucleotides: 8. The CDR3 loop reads CASSYTGQRDTEAFF. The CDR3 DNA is TGTGCCAGCAGCTACACGGGACAGCGTGACACTGAAGCTTTCTTT.

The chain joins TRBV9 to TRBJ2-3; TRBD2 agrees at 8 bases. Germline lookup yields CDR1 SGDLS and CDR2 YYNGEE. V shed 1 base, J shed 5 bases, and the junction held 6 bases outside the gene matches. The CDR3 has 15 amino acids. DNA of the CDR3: TGTGCCAGCAGCGTATCGGGGGGGGCGATAGATACGCAGTATTTT. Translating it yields CASSVSGGAIDTQYF.

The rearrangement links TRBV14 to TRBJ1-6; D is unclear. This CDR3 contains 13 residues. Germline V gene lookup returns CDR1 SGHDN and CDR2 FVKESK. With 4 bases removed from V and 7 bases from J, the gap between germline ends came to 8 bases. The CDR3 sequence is CASSPFLNSPLHF. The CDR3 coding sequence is TGTGCCAGCAGCCCTTTTCTGAATTCACCCCTCCACTTT.

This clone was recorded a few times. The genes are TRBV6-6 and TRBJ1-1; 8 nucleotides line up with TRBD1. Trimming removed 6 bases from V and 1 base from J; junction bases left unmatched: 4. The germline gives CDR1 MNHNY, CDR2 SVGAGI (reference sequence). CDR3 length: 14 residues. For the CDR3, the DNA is TGTGCCAGCAGCCATGGACAGGGGAACACTGAAGCTTTCTTT. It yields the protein CASSHGQGNTEAFF.

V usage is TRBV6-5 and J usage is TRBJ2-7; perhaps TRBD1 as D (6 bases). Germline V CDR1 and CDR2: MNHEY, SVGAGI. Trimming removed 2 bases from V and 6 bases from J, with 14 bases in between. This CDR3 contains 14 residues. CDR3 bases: TGTGCCAGCAGTTACGCCCGGACAGCCCTCGAGCAGTACTTC. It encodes CASSYARTALEQYF.

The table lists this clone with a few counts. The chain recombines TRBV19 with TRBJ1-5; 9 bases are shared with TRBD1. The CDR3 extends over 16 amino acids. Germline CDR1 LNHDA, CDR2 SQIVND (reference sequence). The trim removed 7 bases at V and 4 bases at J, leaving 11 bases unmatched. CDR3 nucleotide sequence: TGTGCCAGTATCCAAAAAAACAGGGGGCTTAATCAGCCCCAGCATTTT. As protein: CASIQKNRGLNQPQHF. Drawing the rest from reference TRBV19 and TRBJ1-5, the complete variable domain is DGGITQSPKYLFRKEGQNVTLSCEQNLNHDAMYWYRQDPGQGLRLIYYSQIVNDFQKGDIAEGYSVSREKKESFPLTVTSAQKNPTAFYLCASIQKNRGLNQPQHFGDGTRLSIL.

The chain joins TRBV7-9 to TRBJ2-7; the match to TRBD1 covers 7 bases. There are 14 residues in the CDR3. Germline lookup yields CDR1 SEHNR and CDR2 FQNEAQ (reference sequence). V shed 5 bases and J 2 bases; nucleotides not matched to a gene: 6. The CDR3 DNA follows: TGTGCCAGCAGCCCCGGGACAGCTACCTACGAGCAGTACTTC. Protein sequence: CASSPGTATYEQYF.

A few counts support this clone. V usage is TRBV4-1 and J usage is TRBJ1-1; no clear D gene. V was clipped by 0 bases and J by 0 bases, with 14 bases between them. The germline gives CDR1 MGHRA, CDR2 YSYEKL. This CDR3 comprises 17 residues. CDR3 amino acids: CASSQDRGRAMNTEAFF. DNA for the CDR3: TGCGCCAGCAGCCAAGATCGTGGCAGAGCGATGAACACTGAAGCTTTCTTT.

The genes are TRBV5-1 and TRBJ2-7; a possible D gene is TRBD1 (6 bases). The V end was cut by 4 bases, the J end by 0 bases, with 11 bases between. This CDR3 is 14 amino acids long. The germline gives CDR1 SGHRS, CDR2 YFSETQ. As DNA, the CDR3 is TGCGCCAGCAGCCGGGACATCGGCTCCTACGAGCAGTACTTC. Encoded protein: CASSRDIGSYEQYF.

For the CDR3, the DNA is TGTGCCAGCAGTTACTCAACCCGCGGCGGCACTGAAGCTTTCTTT. This sequence encodes CASSYSTRGGTEAFF. V usage is TRBV6-6 and J usage is TRBJ1-1, with D hard to call. Germline-derived CDR1 and CDR2 are MNHNY and SVGAGI (reference sequence). This CDR3 comprises 15 residues. With 0 bases removed from V and 4 bases from J, the gap between germline ends came to 12 bases.